The 28 T cell receptor beta chains presented below share a single source sample, sequenced in a study of vaccination effects on CD4 cells after COVID-19. TCRdb's table, derived via immunoSEQ multiplex PCR, lists solely in-frame clones and lacks some. The sample consists of tens of thousands of clones, around 72% of them appearing once. Prior to sequencing, the ViraFEST assay stimulated PBMC with viral peptide pools, which expanded the antigen-specific CD4+ T cells. Cultured cells yielded isolated CD4+ T cells after more than nine days. The person's infection with SARS-CoV-2, confirmed by PCR, took place between March and December 2020. Their antigens remain unidentified. Sequenced here: CD4+ T cells from PBMCs cultured with a peptide pool, sampled before COVID-19 vaccination. The receptors stem from a human donor who had a prior SARS-CoV-2 infection.

This clone has more than one count but fewer than ten. The chain couples TRBV4-2 to TRBJ2-7; no clear D. V was cut by 8 bases and J by 2 bases, with 19 bases left in between. From germline, CDR1 is LGHNA and CDR2 YNFKEQ. This CDR3 region has 15 residues. CDR3 protein: CASRKNLGDAYEQYF. DNA for the CDR3: TGTGCCAGCCGGAAGAACTTAGGAGACGCCTACGAGCAGTACTTC.

V usage is TRBV14 and J usage is TRBJ2-7, with D perhaps matching TRBD2 (6 bases). The length of the CDR3 is 18 residues. Germline V gene lookup returns CDR1 SGHDN and CDR2 FVKESK. V was pared by 1 base and J by 4 bases, with 23 bases between. The CDR3 DNA reads TGTGCCAGCAGCCAAGCCCCTCACCAGACTAGTTCTGAATACGAGCAGTACTTC. Its protein is CASSQAPHQTSSEYEQYF.

This clone was detected a few times. In DNA, the CDR3 is TGTGCCAGCACCGAGAGGACAAATACGCAGTATTTT. Its protein product is CASTERTNTQYF. The genes are TRBV2 and TRBJ2-3, with D possibly TRBD1 on 5 matching bases. Germline V gene lookup returns CDR1 SNHLY and CDR2 FYNNEI. The CDR3 totals 12 residues. Trimming pared 7 bases from V and 7 bases from J, leaving 12 bases between. Full variable domain (remainder filled in from reference TRBV2 and TRBJ2-3): EPEVTQTPSHQVTQMGQEVILRCVPISNHLYFYWYRQILGQKVEFLVSFYNNEISEKSEIFDDQFSVERPDGSNFTLKIRSTKLEDSAMYFCASTERTNTQYFGPGTRLTVL.

V and J are TRBV27 and TRBJ2-3, with D possibly matching TRBD1 (5 bases). Germline V gives CDR1 MNHEY, CDR2 SMNVEV (reference sequence). Trimming removed 6 bases at V and 0 bases at J, with 10 bases between. This CDR3 contains 14 residues. In nucleotides, the CDR3 is TGTGCCAGCAGCGACAGCCCCAGCACAGATACGCAGTATTTT. This sequence encodes CASSDSPSTDTQYF.

The chain recombines TRBV20-1 with TRBJ2-7, with TRBD1 matching over 9 bases. The CDR3 totals 13 residues. Germline values: CDR1 DFQATT, CDR2 SNEGSKA (reference sequence). V lost 3 bases, J lost 9 bases, and 9 bases stayed unmatched. The CDR3 coding sequence is TGCAGTGCTAGTCGACAGGGGGTTCGCGGGCAGTACTTC. Its protein product is CSASRQGVRGQYF.

In this sample, this clone turned up a few times. The chain has TRBV27 and TRBJ2-1; D may be TRBD1 or TRBD2 (5 bases each). This CDR3 has 17 residues. The V end was cut by 3 bases, the J end by 0 bases, with 15 bases between. From germline, CDR1 is MNHEY and CDR2 SMNVEV (reference sequence). The DNA for the CDR3 is TGTGCCAGCAGTTTTGGGTTTCGGGGCAGCTCCTACAATGAGCAGTTCTTC. Its protein is CASSFGFRGSSYNEQFF.

The genes are TRBV3-1 (or the pseudogene TRBV3-2) and TRBJ2-1, with 13 bases lining up with TRBD2. The length of the CDR3 is 15 residues. Losses at the gene ends were 4 bases for V and 5 bases for J; bases not matched to a gene: 2. CDR1 and CDR2 from the germline V gene are LGHDT and YNNKEL (reference sequence). CDR3 DNA sequence: TGTGCCAGCAGCCGGGGACTAGCGGGAAACAATGAGCAGTTCTTC. This sequence encodes CASSRGLAGNNEQFF.

The rearrangement joins TRBV12-5 to TRBJ2-7; D not certain. Germline CDR1 and CDR2: LGHNT and FRNRAP. CDR3 size: 16 residues. With 0 bases removed from V and 3 bases from J, the gap between germline ends came to 15 bases. CDR3 in DNA: TGTGCTAGTGGTTTGGTACTCTCCCAGGATTTCTACGAGCAGTACTTC. It is translated as CASGLVLSQDFYEQYF.

This clone was detected only a few times. J is TRBJ2-1 and V is TRBV5-4; 8 bases line up with TRBD2. After removal of 4 bases from V and 6 bases from J, the junction contained 9 bases not matched to a gene. Germline V gene lookup returns CDR1 SGHNT and CDR2 YYREEE (reference sequence). The CDR3 runs 15 residues. The CDR3 sequence is CASSPTGLAFNEQFF. The CDR3 DNA reads TGTGCCAGCAGCCCGACCGGACTAGCTTTCAATGAGCAGTTCTTC.

V is TRBV11-3 and J is TRBJ2-3; no clear D. The CDR3 is 12 amino acids. The germline V gene encodes CDR1 SGHNT and CDR2 YENEEA. Trimming shortened V by 1 base and J by 4 bases, and 3 bases separated the two germline ends. The DNA for the CDR3 is TGTGCCAGCAGCTTAGGCGCAGATACGCAGTATTTT. Protein product: CASSLGADTQYF.

This chain uses TRBV5-1 with TRBJ2-2, with a weak D call TRBD2 (7 bases). The germline V gene encodes CDR1 SGHRS and CDR2 YFSETQ. The CDR3 sequence is 16 residues long. Trimming pared 5 bases from V and 3 bases from J, leaving 17 bases between. The CDR3 region is CASRTRGGEHTGELFF. CDR3 nucleotides: TGCGCCAGCAGAACTAGGGGGGGCGAGCACACCGGGGAGCTGTTTTTT.

The chain recombines TRBV2 with TRBJ2-7; no firm D call. This CDR3 is 13 amino acids long. The V end lost 6 bases, the J end lost 4 bases, and 13 bases lay between the germline ends. Germline V gene lookup returns CDR1 SNHLY and CDR2 FYNNEI. This chain's CDR3 is CASSQTTRYEQYF. The CDR3 DNA reads TGTGCCAGCAGCCAGACCACGCGGTACGAGCAGTACTTC.

The V gene is TRBV15, the J gene TRBJ2-7; tentatively, D is TRBD1 or TRBD2 (6 bases each). The CDR3 has 14 amino acids. Per germline, CDR1 LNHNV and CDR2 YYDKDF (reference sequence). V lost 1 base and J lost 4, with 11 bases in between. The CDR3 nucleotides read TGTGCCACCAGCAGAGTTGGGGGGCGGTACGAGCAGTACTTC. It encodes CATSRVGGRYEQYF.

The gene calls are TRBV11-3 and TRBJ1-6, with D perhaps TRBD1 (6 bases). The V gene lost 7 bases and the J gene lost 6 bases, with 25 bases spanning the gap. Germline-derived CDR1 and CDR2 are SGHNT and YENEEA. The CDR3 spans 18 residues. CDR3 residues: CASNPARGKGGGNSPLHF. The CDR3 DNA reads TGTGCCAGCAACCCCGCCCGGGGGAAGGGGGGGGGTAATTCACCCCTCCACTTT.

The rearrangement links TRBV3-1 (or the pseudogene TRBV3-2) to TRBJ2-2, with D possibly matching TRBD1 (6 bases). V gave up 4 bases and J gave up 0 bases, with 15 bases separating them. The germline gives CDR1 LGHDT, CDR2 YNNKEL (reference sequence). CDR3 size: 17 residues. CDR3 sequence (DNA): TGTGCCAGCAGCCGATTCGCTGGACAGTCGAACACCGGGGAGCTGTTTTTT. It is translated as CASSRFAGQSNTGELFF.

In this sample, this clone is medium-sized. The rearrangement uses TRBV5-1 and TRBJ2-2, with D unclear. Germline assignment: CDR1 SGHRS and CDR2 YFSETQ. The V end lost 1 base, the J end lost 1 base, and 8 bases lay between the germline ends. The CDR3 runs 15 residues. CDR3 bases: TGCGCCAGCAGCTTGTCCCGGCGGAACACCGGGGAGCTGTTTTTT. It specifies CASSLSRRNTGELFF. Using reference TRBV5-1 and TRBJ2-2 for the parts outside the CDR3, the full variable domain is KAGVTQTPRYLIKTRGQQVTLSCSPISGHRSVSWYQQTPGQGLQFLFEYFSETQRNKGNFPGRFSGRQFSNSRSEMNVSTLELGDSALYLCASSLSRRNTGELFFGEGSRLTVL.

The chain links TRBV2 to TRBJ1-5; no definite D call. The CDR3 contains 15 residues. The V end was cut by 2 bases, the J end by 3 bases, with 11 bases between. The germline V gene encodes CDR1 SNHLY and CDR2 FYNNEI. CDR3 DNA sequence: TGTGCCAGCAGTGAATCTGGGCATCTCAATCAGCCCCAGCATTTT. Encoded protein: CASSESGHLNQPQHF.

About this clone itself: Its ends do not fully match the called genes, so a read error is possible. The gene calls are TRBV7-6 and TRBJ2-3, with 9 bases identical to TRBD2. CDR1 is SGHVS, CDR2 FNYEAQ, per germline. This CDR3 spans 13 amino acids. The DNA for the CDR3 is TGTGCCAGCAGCTTAGGCGGGGGGGACAGCTTCTCTTTT. Translation gives CASSLGGGDSFSF.

This clone has only a few counts. The gene calls are TRBV6-5 and TRBJ1-1, with D hard to call. This CDR3 comprises 13 residues. Germline V lookup: CDR1 MNHEY, CDR2 SVGAGI. Trimming took 8 bases from V and 8 from J, leaving 18 bases between them. CDR3 bases: TGTGCCAGCTATCGCCCCGAACTTAACGAAGCTTTCTTT. Encoded protein: CASYRPELNEAFF.

This clone was seen only a few times. This chain uses TRBV10-3 with TRBJ1-1; D gene unclear. Germline CDR1 reads ENHRY; CDR2 reads SYGVKD. Trimming stripped 1 base from V and 4 bases from J, with 4 bases between. The CDR3 consists of 12 residues. CDR3 coding DNA: TGTGCCATCAGTGAGTGGGGCACTGAAGCTTTCTTT. Translated, it gives CAISEWGTEAFF.

The DNA of the CDR3 is TGCGCCAGCAGCCCGGGACAGGCCATTGGAAACACCATATATTTT. Protein: CASSPGQAIGNTIYF. The rearrangement joins TRBV5-1 to TRBJ1-3, with 8 nucleotides matching TRBD1. Germline V gene data show CDR1 as SGHRS and CDR2 as YFSETQ. Trimming cost V 4 bases and J 3 bases; bases outside gene matches: 6. The CDR3 consists of 15 residues. Complete variable domain (other parts from reference TRBV5-1 and TRBJ1-3): KAGVTQTPRYLIKTRGQQVTLSCSPISGHRSVSWYQQTPGQGLQFLFEYFSETQRNKGNFPGRFSGRQFSNSRSEMNVSTLELGDSALYLCASSPGQAIGNTIYFGEGSWLTVV.

This clone was observed once. This chain uses TRBV18 with TRBJ1-3; TRBD1 agrees at 8 bases. CDR1 KGHSH and CDR2 LQKENI come from the germline V gene. The CDR3 is 17 amino acids. With 4 bases clipped from V and 2 bases from J, the junction kept 10 bases outside the gene matches. CDR3 sequence reads: CASSQTTGDYTGNTIYF. The CDR3, as DNA: TGTGCCAGCTCACAAACGACAGGGGACTATACTGGAAACACCATATATTTT.

The chain combines TRBV11-3 with TRBJ2-1; no reliable D call. Germline CDR1 SGHNT, CDR2 YENEEA. Trimming took off 3 bases at V and 4 bases at J, with 7 bases between the two ends. There are 13 residues in the CDR3. The CDR3 region is CASSFGLYNEQFF. In nucleotides, the CDR3 is TGTGCCAGCAGCTTTGGGCTATACAATGAGCAGTTCTTC.

This sequence joins TRBV20-1 and TRBJ2-3; no clear D gene. CDR1 DFQATT and CDR2 SNEGSKA come from the germline V gene (reference sequence). V was clipped by 3 bases and J by 2 bases, with 6 bases between them. The CDR3 runs to 12 residues. The CDR3 DNA reads as TGCAGTGCTAGTGGCTACACAGATACGCAGTATTTT. Amino acids: CSASGYTDTQYF.

The chain combines TRBV19 with TRBJ1-5; TRBD1 is a possible D gene (6 bases). The germline V and J ends were trimmed by 5 bases and 0 bases, with 17 bases remaining between them. CDR1 is LNHDA, CDR2 SQIVND, per germline (reference sequence). This CDR3 is built from 17 residues. CDR3 DNA sequence: TGTGCCAGTAGTCCCGCCCCTCGACAGGTTAGCAATCAGCCCCAGCATTTT. Residues: CASSPAPRQVSNQPQHF.

This chain joins TRBV11-2 and TRBJ2-3; D is unresolved. Trimming stripped 5 bases from V and 0 bases from J, with 12 bases between. This CDR3 contains 15 residues. The V gene's germline CDR1 is SGHAT and CDR2 FQNNGV. The DNA of the CDR3 is TGTGCCAGCAGCCCCTGGACCGCTAGCACAGATACGCAGTATTTT. Its translation is CASSPWTASTDTQYF.

The table lists this clone with a count of one. The chain is built from TRBV12-3 or TRBV12-4 and TRBJ1-2, with 7 bases aligning to TRBD1. This CDR3 is 11 amino acids long. J was trimmed by 8 bases and V by 11 bases; bases with no gene match: 8. CDR3: CAGYHRGGYTF. In DNA, the CDR3 is TGTGCCGGGTACCACAGGGGCGGCTACACCTTC.

V gene TRBV6-1 combines with J gene TRBJ1-2, with a weak D call TRBD1 (5 bases). The CDR3 is made up of 13 amino acids. V was cut by 2 bases and J by 8 bases, with 12 bases left in between. Germline V gene lookup returns CDR1 MNHNS and CDR2 SASEGT. CDR3 loop: CASSEWQGVGYTF. As DNA, the CDR3 is TGTGCCAGCAGTGAATGGCAGGGTGTAGGCTACACCTTC.